This T cell receptor (beta chain) was identified during a study of blood T cell repertoires in COVID-19. Turning to the study itself: From the United States, Italy and Spain came samples of acute and convalescent COVID-19.

Participants were aged roughly 18 to 100 years from about two dozen US areas. Among Cohort 3 donors, those recovered had two negative PCRs, clearance, or symptom resolution. Study processing details: From reference gene primer amplification, estimates of nucleated cell counts were derived. Sequencing was performed with immunoSEQ multiplex PCR; in TCRdb, only in-frame clones are kept and a portion is missing. The DNA was the basis for D and trimming; V, J and clone size are from that table. The sample has hundreds of thousands of clones; 75% to 90% are singletons. The V end was cut by 0 bases, the J end by 1 base, with 6 bases between. Germline loops: CDR1 LGHNA, CDR2 YSLEER. There are 14 residues in the CDR3.

The sample comprised PBMCs or T cells enriched from blood (not recorded which). This sequence was found in a man aged 25 to 45 who had recovered from COVID-19. The genes are TRBV4-3 and TRBJ1-1; D gene uncertain. In DNA form, the CDR3 reads TGCGCCAGCAGCCAAGATGAGGGGAACACTGAAGCTTTCTTT. This gives the protein CASSQDEGNTEAFF.